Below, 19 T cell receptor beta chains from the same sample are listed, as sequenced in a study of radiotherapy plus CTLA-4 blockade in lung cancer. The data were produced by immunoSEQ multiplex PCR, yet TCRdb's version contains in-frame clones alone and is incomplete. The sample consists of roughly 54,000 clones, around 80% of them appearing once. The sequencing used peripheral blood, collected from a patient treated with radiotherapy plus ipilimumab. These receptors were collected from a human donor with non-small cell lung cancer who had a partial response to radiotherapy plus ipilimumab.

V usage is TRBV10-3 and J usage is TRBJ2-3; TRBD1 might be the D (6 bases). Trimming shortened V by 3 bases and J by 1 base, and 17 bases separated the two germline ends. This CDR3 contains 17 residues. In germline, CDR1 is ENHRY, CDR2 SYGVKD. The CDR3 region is CAISDPLQGSGTDTQYF. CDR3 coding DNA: TGTGCCATCAGTGATCCCCTACAGGGATCGGGCACAGATACGCAGTATTTT.

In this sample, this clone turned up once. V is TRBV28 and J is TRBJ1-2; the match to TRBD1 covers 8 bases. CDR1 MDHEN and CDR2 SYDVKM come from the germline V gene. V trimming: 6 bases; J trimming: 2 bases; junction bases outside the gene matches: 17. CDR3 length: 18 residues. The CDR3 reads CASRLTAGQGALNYGYTF. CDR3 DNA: TGTGCCAGCAGATTAACGGCTGGTCAGGGGGCGCTGAACTATGGCTACACCTTC.

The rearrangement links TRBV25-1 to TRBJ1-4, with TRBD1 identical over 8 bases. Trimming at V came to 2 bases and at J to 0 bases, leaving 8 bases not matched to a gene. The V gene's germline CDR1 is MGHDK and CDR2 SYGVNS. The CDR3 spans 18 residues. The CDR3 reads CASSEGIPQGATNEKLFF. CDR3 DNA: TGTGCCAGCAGTGAAGGGATCCCACAGGGGGCAACTAATGAAAAACTGTTTTTT.

The CDR3 region has the DNA TGTGCCAGCAGCTTGGGGCCCCAGGGCCGGAACTATGGCTACACCTTC. It translates to CASSLGPQGRNYGYTF. V is TRBV5-6 and J is TRBJ1-2; TRBD1 might be the D (5 bases). Germline-derived CDR1 and CDR2 are SGHDT and YYEEEE. The CDR3 loop spans 16 amino acids. Trimming took 0 bases from V and 2 from J, leaving 14 bases between them.

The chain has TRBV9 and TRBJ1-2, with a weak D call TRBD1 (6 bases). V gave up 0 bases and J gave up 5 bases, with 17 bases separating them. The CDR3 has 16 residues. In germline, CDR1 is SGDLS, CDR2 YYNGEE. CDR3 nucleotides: TGTGCCAGCAGCGTAGTACCACGACAGGAAAAGTATGGCTACACCTTC. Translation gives CASSVVPRQEKYGYTF. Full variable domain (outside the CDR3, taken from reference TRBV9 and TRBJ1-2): DSGVTQTPKHLITATGQRVTLRCSPRSGDLSVYWYQQSLDQGLQFLIQYYNGEERAKGNILERFSAQQFPDLHSELNLSSLELGDSALYFCASSVVPRQEKYGYTFGSGTRLTVV.

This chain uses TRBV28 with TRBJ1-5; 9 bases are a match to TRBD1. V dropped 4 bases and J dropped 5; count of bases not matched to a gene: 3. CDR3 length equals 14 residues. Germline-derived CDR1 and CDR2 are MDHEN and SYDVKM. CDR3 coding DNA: TGTGCCAGCAGTTCGGGACAGGGAGATCAGCCCCAGCATTTT. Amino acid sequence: CASSSGQGDQPQHF.

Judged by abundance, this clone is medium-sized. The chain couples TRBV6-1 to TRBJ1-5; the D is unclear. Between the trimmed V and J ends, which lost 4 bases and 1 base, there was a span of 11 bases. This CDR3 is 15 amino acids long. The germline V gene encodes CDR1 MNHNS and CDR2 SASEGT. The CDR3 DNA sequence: TGTGCCAGCAGTGCCGAGGGAGGGAGCAATCAGCCCCAGCATTTT. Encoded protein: CASSAEGGSNQPQHF.

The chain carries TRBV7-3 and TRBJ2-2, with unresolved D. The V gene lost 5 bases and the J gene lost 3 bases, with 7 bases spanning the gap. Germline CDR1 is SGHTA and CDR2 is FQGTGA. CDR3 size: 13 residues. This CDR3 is CASSQAHTGELFF. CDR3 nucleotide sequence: TGTGCCAGCAGCCAGGCTCACACCGGGGAGCTGTTTTTT.

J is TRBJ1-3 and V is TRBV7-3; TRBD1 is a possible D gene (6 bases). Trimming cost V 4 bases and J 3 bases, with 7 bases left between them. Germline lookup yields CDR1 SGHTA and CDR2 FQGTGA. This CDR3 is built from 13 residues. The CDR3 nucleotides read TGTGCCAGCAGCTCACAGGGTGGAAACACCATATATTTT. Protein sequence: CASSSQGGNTIYF.

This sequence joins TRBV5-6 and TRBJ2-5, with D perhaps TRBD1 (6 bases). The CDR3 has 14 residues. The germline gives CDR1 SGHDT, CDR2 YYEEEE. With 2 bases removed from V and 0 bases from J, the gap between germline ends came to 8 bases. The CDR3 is CASSFQGYQETQYF. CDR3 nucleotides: TGTGCCAGCAGCTTTCAGGGGTACCAAGAGACCCAGTACTTC.

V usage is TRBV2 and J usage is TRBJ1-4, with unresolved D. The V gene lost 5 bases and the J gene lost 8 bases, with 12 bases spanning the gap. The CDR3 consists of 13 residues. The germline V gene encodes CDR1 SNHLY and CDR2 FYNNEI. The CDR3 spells CASSPLEQEKLFF. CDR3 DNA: TGTGCCAGCAGTCCCCTGGAGCAGGAAAAACTGTTTTTT.

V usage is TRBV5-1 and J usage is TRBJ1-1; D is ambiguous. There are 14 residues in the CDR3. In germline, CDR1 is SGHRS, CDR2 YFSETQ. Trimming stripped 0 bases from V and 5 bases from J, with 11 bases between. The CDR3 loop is CASSLGSVSTEAFF. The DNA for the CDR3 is TGCGCCAGCAGCTTGGGGTCAGTCAGTACTGAAGCTTTCTTT.

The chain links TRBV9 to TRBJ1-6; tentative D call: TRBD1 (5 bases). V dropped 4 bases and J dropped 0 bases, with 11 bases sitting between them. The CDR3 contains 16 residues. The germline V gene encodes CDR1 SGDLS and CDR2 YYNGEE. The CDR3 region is CASSHRGGSYNSPLHF. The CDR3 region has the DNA TGTGCCAGCAGCCACCGCGGGGGCTCCTATAATTCACCCCTCCACTTT.

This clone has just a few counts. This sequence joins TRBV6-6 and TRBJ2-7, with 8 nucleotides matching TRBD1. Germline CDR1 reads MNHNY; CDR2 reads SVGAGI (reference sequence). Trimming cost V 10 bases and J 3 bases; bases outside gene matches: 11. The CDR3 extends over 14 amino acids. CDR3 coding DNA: TGTGCCACCGGAGGACAGGGTCCCGTCTACGAGCAGTACTTC. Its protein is CATGGQGPVYEQYF.

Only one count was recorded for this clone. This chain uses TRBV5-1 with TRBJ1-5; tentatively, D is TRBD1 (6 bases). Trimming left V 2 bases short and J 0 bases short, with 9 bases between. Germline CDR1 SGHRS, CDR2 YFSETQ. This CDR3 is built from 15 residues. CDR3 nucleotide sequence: TGCGCCAGCAGCTTAGGGGGATCTAGCAATCAGCCCCAGCATTTT. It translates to CASSLGGSSNQPQHF. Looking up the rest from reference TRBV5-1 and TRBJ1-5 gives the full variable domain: KAGVTQTPRYLIKTRGQQVTLSCSPISGHRSVSWYQQTPGQGLQFLFEYFSETQRNKGNFPGRFSGRQFSNSRSEMNVSTLELGDSALYLCASSLGGSSNQPQHFGDGTRLSIL.

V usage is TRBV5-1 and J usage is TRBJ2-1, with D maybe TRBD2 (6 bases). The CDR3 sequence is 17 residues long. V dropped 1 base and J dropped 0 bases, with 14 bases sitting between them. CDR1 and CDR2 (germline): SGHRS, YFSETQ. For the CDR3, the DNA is TGCGCCAGCAGCTTGACAAGCGGGTTTAGCTCCTACAATGAGCAGTTCTTC. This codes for CASSLTSGFSSYNEQFF.

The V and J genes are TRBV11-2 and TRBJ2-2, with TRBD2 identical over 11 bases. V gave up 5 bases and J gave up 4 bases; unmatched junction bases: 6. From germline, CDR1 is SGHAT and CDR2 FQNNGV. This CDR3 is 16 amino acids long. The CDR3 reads CASSPLAGGTTGELFF. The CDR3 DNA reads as TGTGCCAGCAGCCCCCTAGCGGGGGGCACCACCGGGGAGCTGTTTTTT.

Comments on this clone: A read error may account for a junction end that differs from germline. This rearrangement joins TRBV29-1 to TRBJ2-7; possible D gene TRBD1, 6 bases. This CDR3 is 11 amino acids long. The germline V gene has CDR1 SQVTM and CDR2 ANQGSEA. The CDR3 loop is CSVAQQGPRIF. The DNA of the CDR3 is TGCAGCGTAGCGCAACAGGGACCCAGAATCTTC.

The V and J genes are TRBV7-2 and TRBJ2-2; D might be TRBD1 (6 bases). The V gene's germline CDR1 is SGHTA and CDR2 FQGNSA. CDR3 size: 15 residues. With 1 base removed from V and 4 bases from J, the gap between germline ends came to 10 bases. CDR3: CASSLDRDRTGELFF. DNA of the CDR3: TGTGCCAGCAGCTTAGACAGGGACCGCACCGGGGAGCTGTTTTTT.